This T cell receptor (beta chain) was captured by sequencing in a study of T-cell memory formation after mild COVID-19. Study results and caveats: Memory sampled before infection contained some responding clones, suggesting cross-reactive memory joined.

Constant-segment primers served in 5'RACE that generated TCR alpha and TCR beta cDNA libraries bearing sample barcodes and UMIs. TCRdb reprocessed the 5' RACE reads with MiXCR, giving one entry per CDR3 protein. The sample has roughly 350,000 distinct CDR3 sequences, under 30% seen once. Germline loops: CDR1 GTSNPN, CDR2 SVGIG (reference sequence). The CDR3 totals 15 residues. Trimming pared 6 bases from V and 2 bases from J, leaving 18 bases between. This clonotype turned up a few times. Its antigen is as yet unknown. The sample comprised PBMCs or a T cell subset sorted from them (not recorded which). This rearrangement joins TRBV30 to TRBJ2-3; no clear D gene. This TCR was recovered from an adult woman who had mild COVID-19 (a few samples of this study predate the infection). Cell type and time point are not known. This CDR3 reads CACSPLGSSTDTQYF. The DNA for the CDR3 is TGTGCCTGCTCCCCCCTTGGCAGCTCCACAGATACGCAGTATTTT.